This TCR beta chain appears in the sequencing data of a study of cytomegalovirus exposure and HLA in healthy donors. This CDR3 spans 15 amino acids. V was pared by 1 base and J by 5 bases, with 13 bases between. Germline V gene sequence: CDR1 MGHRA, CDR2 YSYEKL. PCR used 60 Vbeta primers and 13 Jbeta primers. Sequenced by immunoSEQ multiplex PCR; TCRdb stores in-frame clones only, minus some. The repertoire table contains about 75,000 clones. The V call is TRBV4-1, the J call TRBJ2-3; D might be TRBD2 (5 bases). This sequence was found in a man in his forties in good health and CMV-seronegative. Sequenced material: PBMCs. CDR3 amino acids: CASSQGPGDGDTQYF. CDR3 nucleotides: TGCGCCAGCAGCCAAGGCCCCGGGGATGGAGATACGCAGTATTTT.